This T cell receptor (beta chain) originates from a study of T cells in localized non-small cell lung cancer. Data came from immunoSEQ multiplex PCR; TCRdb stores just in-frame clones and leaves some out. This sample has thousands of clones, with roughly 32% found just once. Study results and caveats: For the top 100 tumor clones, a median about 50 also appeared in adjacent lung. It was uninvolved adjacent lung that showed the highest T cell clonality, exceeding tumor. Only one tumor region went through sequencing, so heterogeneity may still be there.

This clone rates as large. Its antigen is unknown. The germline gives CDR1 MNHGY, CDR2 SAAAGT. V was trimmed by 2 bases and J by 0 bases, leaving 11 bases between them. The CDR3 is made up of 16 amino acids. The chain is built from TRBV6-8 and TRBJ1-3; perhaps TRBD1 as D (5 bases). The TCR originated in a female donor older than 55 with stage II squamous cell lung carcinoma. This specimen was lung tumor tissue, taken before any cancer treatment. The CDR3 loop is CASSYAQDSSGNTIYF. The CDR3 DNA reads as TGTGCCAGCAGTTACGCACAGGATAGCTCTGGAAACACCATATATTTT.